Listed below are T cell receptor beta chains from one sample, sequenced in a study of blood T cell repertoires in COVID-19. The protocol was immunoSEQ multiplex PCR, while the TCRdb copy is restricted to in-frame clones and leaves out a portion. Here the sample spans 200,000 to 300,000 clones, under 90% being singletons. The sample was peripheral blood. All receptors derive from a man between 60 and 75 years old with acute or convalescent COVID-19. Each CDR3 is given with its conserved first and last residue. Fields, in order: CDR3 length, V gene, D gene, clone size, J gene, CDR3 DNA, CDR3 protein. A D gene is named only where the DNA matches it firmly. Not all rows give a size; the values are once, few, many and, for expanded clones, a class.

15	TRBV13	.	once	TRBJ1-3	TGTGCCAGCAGCTTAATCGGGTCCTCTGGAAACACCATATATTTT	CASSLIGSSGNTIYF
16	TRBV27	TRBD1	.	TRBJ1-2	TGTGCCAGCAGTTTATTTGGGACAGGCCTTAACTATGGCTACACCTTC	CASSLFGTGLNYGYTF
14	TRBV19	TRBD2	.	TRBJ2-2	TGTGCCAGTAAGGTTAGCGGGACCACCGGGGAGCTGTTTTTT	CASKVSGTTGELFF
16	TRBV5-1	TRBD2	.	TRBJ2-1	TGCGCCAGCAGCTTGGGCCCTAGCGGGAGCTACAATGAGCAGTTCTTC	CASSLGPSGSYNEQFF
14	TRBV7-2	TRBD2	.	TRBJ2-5	TGTGCCAGCAGCGCGGGGGGGAGTGAAGAGACCCAGTACTTC	CASSAGGSEETQYF
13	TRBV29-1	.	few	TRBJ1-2	TGCAGCGTCCGTCTAGGGGGTAACTATGGCTACACCTTC	CSVRLGGNYGYTF
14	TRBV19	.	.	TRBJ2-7	TGTGCCAGTAGTATCCAACAGAGGGCCTACGAGCAGTACTTC	CASSIQQRAYEQYF
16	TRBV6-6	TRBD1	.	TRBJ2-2	TGTGCCAGCAGTTACTCGGGACAGGATTACACCGGGGAGCTGTTTTTT	CASSYSGQDYTGELFF
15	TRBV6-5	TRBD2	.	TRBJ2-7	TGTGCCAGCAGTCCGGTGGTAGCGGGGTTCTACGAGCAGTACTTC	CASSPVVAGFYEQYF
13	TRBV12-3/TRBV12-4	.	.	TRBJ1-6	TGTGCCAGCAGCTATCGTGCGGGTTCACCCCTCCACTTT	CASSYRAGSPLHF
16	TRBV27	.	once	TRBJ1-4	TGTGCCAGCAGTTTTCAGGGCAGCCCCATCAGGGGAAAACTGTTTTTT	CASSFQGSPIRGKLFF
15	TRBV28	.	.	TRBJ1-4	TGTGCCAGCAGTCGCTACAGGGCAACTAATGAAAAACTGTTTTTT	CASSRYRATNEKLFF
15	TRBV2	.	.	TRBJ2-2	TGTGCCAGCAGTCCCCTGGCAGGGGTTGCCGGGGAGCTGTTTTTT	CASSPLAGVAGELFF
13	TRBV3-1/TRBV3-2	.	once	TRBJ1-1	TGTGCCAGCAGCCAAGAGGTCAACAGTAAGGCTTTCTTT	CASSQEVNSKAFF
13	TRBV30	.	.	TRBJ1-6	TGTGCCTGGAGTGTAATTGCGGATTCACCCCTCCACTTT	CAWSVIADSPLHF
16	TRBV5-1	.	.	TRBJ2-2	TGCGCCAGCAGCTTGAGGTCAGGGGCTCTAACCGGGGAGCTGTTTTTT	CASSLRSGALTGELFF
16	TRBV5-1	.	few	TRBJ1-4	TGCGCCAGCAGCTTGGTTTTTCGACAGCTCTCGGAAAAACTGTTTTTT	CASSLVFRQLSEKLFF
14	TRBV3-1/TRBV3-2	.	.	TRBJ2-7	TGTGCCAGCAGGGGACACGGAGGCTCCTACGAGCAGTACTTC	CASRGHGGSYEQYF
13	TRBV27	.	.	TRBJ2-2	TGTGCCAGCAGTGGGGCGGCCACCGGGGAGCTGTTTTTT	CASSGAATGELFF
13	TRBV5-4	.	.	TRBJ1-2	TGTGCCAGCAGCCTAGATCGTTCCTATGGCTACACCTTC	CASSLDRSYGYTF
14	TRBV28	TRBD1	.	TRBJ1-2	TGTGCCAGCAGCTTGGACAGGGGGCTGCATGGCTACACCTTC	CASSLDRGLHGYTF
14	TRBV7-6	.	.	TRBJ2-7	TGTGCCAGCAGCTTAGCTCCAGGGATCGACGAGCAGTACTTC	CASSLAPGIDEQYF
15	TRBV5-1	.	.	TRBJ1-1	TGCGCCAGCAGCTTTTCGGCCTGGGGGCTTAGTGAAGCTTTCTTT	CASSFSAWGLSEAFF
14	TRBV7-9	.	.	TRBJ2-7	TGTGCCAGCAGCTCCGACGACAGGTCCGTGGAGCAGTACTTC	CASSSDDRSVEQYF
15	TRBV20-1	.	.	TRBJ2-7	TGCAGTGCTAGTGGGCGACAGACCTTACCCTACGAGCAGTACTTC	CSASGRQTLPYEQYF
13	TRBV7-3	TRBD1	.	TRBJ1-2	TGTGCCAGCAGCTTTGATACAGGGGAGAGCTACACCTTC	CASSFDTGESYTF
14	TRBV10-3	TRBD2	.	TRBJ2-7	TGTGCCATCAGTGAGGGGACTAGCTCCTACGAGCAGTACTTC	CAISEGTSSYEQYF
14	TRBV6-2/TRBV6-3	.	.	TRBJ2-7	TGTGCCAGCAGTGTACTGGGGGCCTCCTACGAGCAGTACTTC	CASSVLGASYEQYF
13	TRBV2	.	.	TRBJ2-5	TGTGCCAGCAATGGACAGACCCAAGAGACCCAGTACTTC	CASNGQTQETQYF
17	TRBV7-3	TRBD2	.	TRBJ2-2	TGTGCCAGCAGCTTAGGGATAGCGGGAGGCCCTACCGGGGAGCTGTTTTTT	CASSLGIAGGPTGELFF
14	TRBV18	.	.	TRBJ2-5	TGTGCCAGCTCACCGTCAGGGGAAGGGGAGACCCAGTACTTC	CASSPSGEGETQYF
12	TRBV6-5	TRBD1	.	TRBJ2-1	TGTGCCAGCATAGCCGAGACAGGGAAGTTTTTCTTC	CASIAETGKFFF
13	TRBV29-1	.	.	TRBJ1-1	TGCAGCGTTGACCTAGGTCTAGGGGCTGAAGCTTTCTTT	CSVDLGLGAEAFF
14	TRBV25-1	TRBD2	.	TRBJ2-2	TGTGCCAGCAGTGAGAGGGGAGGGGCCGGGGAGCTGTTTTTT	CASSERGGAGELFF
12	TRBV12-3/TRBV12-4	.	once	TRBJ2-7	TGTGCCAGCAGTGATACTAGGAGCGAGCAGTACTTC	CASSDTRSEQYF
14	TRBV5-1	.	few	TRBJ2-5	TGCGCCAGCAGCTCCAGACAGACACAAGAGACCCAGTACTTC	CASSSRQTQETQYF
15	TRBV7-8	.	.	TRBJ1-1	TGTGCCAGCAGCTTAAGCGGGGGTAGGCGGACTGAAGCTTTCTTT	CASSLSGGRRTEAFF
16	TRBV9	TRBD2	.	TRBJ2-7	TGTGCCAGCAGCGTAGGGGGACTAGCGGGAATCTACGAGCAGTACTTC	CASSVGGLAGIYEQYF
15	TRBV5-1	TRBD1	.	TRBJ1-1	TGCGCCAGCAGCTTGTCCAACAGGGGAGACACTGAAGCTTTCTTT	CASSLSNRGDTEAFF
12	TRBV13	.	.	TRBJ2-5	TGTGCCAGCAGCTTGGGACAAGGGACCCAGTACTTC	CASSLGQGTQYF
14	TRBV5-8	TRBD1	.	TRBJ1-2	TGTGCCAGCAGCCAGGACAGGGGAGTCTATGGCTACACCTTC	CASSQDRGVYGYTF